This T cell receptor beta chain appears in the sequencing data of a study of blood T cells in healthy people across ages. Next came a second PCR, run for about 7 to 12 cycles, which used a sample-barcoded 5' primer along with a J-beta primer mix. TCRdb reprocessed the 5' RACE reads via MiXCR and lists one record per CDR3 protein. The repertoire holds over 1.5 million distinct CDR3 sequences, with less than 50% as singletons. Germline-derived CDR1 and CDR2 are ENHRY and SYGVKD. This CDR3 has 15 residues. Germline trimming cut 4 bases from V and 5 bases from J; bases unmatched to any gene: 6. This clonotype was counted only a few times. Its antigen is as yet unknown. Whole-study findings and limits: It was held that diversity estimates obtained from one million T cells represented underestimates.

Individuals who donated were healthy Caucasians from Russia aged 6 to 90. This chain links TRBV10-3 with TRBJ2-5; 11 nucleotides match TRBD1. The TCR comes from a woman aged 40 to 49 in good health. The sample taken for sequencing was blood. The CDR3 reads CAISGGQGVAETQYF. The CDR3 bases are TGTGCCATCAGTGGGGGACAGGGGGTCGCGGAGACCCAGTACTTC.